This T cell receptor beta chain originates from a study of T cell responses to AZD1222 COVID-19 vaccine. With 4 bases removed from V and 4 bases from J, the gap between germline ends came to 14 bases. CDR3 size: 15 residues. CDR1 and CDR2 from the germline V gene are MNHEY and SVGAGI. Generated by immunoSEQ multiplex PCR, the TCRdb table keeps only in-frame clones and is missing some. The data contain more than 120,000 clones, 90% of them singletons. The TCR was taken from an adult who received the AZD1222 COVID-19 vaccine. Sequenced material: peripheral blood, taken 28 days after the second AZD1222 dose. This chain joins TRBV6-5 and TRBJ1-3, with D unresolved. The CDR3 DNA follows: TGTGCCAGCAGTTTCGGAGCTGGACCAGGAAACACCATATATTTT. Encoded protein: CASSFGAGPGNTIYF.